The source of this TCR beta chain is a study of long-term antiretroviral therapy in people with HIV (dated by TCRdb to between 2022 and 2023). Concerning the study at large: The earliest samples were collected about a decade before the 2015 WHO recommendation for immediate ART, when ART was typically delayed until CD4 counts fell. Eleven of the 30 participants with HIV were female. A total of around 190 cryopreserved PBMC samples came from around 30 adults with confirmed HIV infection and were collected serially over a mean of roughly six years (range 1-12). This retrospective serial study examined whether starting ART and sustained HIV suppression were associated with changes in the composition and diversity of the TRB repertoire in peripheral blood. No cross-contamination during QIAcube processing turned up in test extractions that ran a monoclonal T-cell line alongside some 34 polyclonal samples. Overall results and qualifications from the work: Owing to limited PBMC availability, only the TCR beta chain was sequenced, without alpha chain pairing. Unsorted PBMC were profiled instead of sorted CD4+ and CD8+ T cells because pre-ART samples had limited cell numbers. The samples span the years 2004 to 2017, and the ART regimens used may be less effective than current regimens. The repertoire was dominated across all time points by expanded TRB clones identified before ART initiation, although this dominance was seen to fluctuate and to decrease in many PLHIV after ART. Compared with controls, HIV repertoires had narrower CDR3 length ranges, and the network structure pointed to an antigen-experienced repertoire that shifted only slightly toward naive after ART. No data were available on ART adherence, viral resistance or therapy changes, limiting inferences about post-ART repertoire changes. Starting ART was linked to a significant rise in TRB diversity, yet even with long-term ART the diversity remained significantly lower than in transplant donor controls.

The immunoSEQ hsTCRB v3.0 assay was used at survey level resolution to sequence the TRB variable region. The targeted TRB sequencing depth was about 40,000-55,000 T-cell genomes per sample. Pooled TRB libraries were sequenced on an Illumina MiSeq with a v3 150-cycle kit. As for how the authors treated the data: Repertoire analysis ran in R within a reproducible Nextflow workflow covering QC, data transformation and analysis. LymphoSeq2, an R package for exploring AIRR-Seq data, was used to implement custom analyses. A handful of samples that produced fewer than 5000 total TRB sequences were removed, so some 180 HIV repertoires were analyzed. Among the 180 to 200 HIV repertoires that were kept, around 59 were collected before ART initiation and roughly 130 were collected after ART initiation. Each repertoire was downsampled to 5000 TRB nucleotide sequences, and summary statistics were averaged across 100 downsampling iterations. The analysis kept only TRB sequences whose CDR3 regions were at least seven amino acids long. Two measures captured diversity: a Shannon entropy-derived clonality score and the Gini coefficient. In the repertoire networks, any two of the top 5000 CDR3 amino acid sequences were connected whenever the two sequences differed by an edit distance of one. Antigen specificity groups and MHC restriction were predicted for TRB CDR3 amino acid sequences with GLIPH2. To flag known associations with CMV, EBV, HIV or tissue antigens, CDR3 amino acid sequences were compared against VDJdb and McPAS-TCR. Pre-ART, post-ART and control groups were compared with Wilcoxon signed-rank tests and Holm-Bonferroni correction. Drawn from immuneACCESS, this table holds only the in-frame rearrangements with V and J called that TCRdb kept. Clones are partly lost; checked studies trace under half to an unresolved V gene and leave the rest unexplained. V, J and clone size were drawn from that table, and D and trimming were deduced from the DNA. The sample table records around 30,000 clones; 96% of these occur just once. The leading ten clones occupy under 2.5% of the sample.

Notes on this clone: The target of this receptor is not known. Nothing much larger sits one base from this clone, and base qualities are not available.

Inclusion was restricted to participants for whom at least one PBMC sample before ART initiation and at least two post-ART samples were available. Every participant with HIV received treatment in the United States of America. Before DNA extraction, cryopreserved samples of about 0.95-11 million PBMC were thawed and then washed. At the time of the earliest PBMC sample, participants with HIV were aged between about 23 and 54 years. Per participant, PBMC samples came from 1-4 timepoints prior to ART initiation and 2-8 timepoints following ART initiation, for a median of 7 samples. For every participant, serial HIV viral load, CD4+ T-cell count, ART history and demographic data were obtained. Genomic DNA was extracted from unsorted PBMC with a Qiagen kit on a QIAcube, processed in batches of 12 samples. Sequences GTSNPN (CDR1) and SVGIG (CDR2) are obtained from the germline V gene (reference sequence). V loses 3 bases, J loses 4 bases, and the germline ends lie 12 bases apart. From the cysteine up to the phenylalanine, the CDR3 has a length of 13 residues. The only DNA kept is the CDR3, 39 bases in frame from the first base.

The chain is made from TRBV30 and TRBJ2-5; the D call is possibly TRBD1 or TRBD2, each sharing 5 bases. The receptor was derived from a man aged 25 to 45 with HIV. The sample in question was unsorted PBMCs, obtained 6.5 to 6.9 years after starting antiretroviral therapy. CDR3 protein: CAWRWGSRETQYF. The nucleotide sequence reads TGTGCCTGGAGGTGGGGGTCCCGAGAGACCCAGTACTTC. The reference TRBV30 and TRBJ2-5 proteins fill in what lies around the CDR3, so the full variable domain reads SQTIHQWPATLVQPVGSPLSLECTVEGTSNPNLYWYRQAAGRGLQLLFYSVGIGQISSEVPQNLSASRPQDRQFILSSKKLLLSDSGFYLCAWRWGSRETQYFGPGTRLLVL.